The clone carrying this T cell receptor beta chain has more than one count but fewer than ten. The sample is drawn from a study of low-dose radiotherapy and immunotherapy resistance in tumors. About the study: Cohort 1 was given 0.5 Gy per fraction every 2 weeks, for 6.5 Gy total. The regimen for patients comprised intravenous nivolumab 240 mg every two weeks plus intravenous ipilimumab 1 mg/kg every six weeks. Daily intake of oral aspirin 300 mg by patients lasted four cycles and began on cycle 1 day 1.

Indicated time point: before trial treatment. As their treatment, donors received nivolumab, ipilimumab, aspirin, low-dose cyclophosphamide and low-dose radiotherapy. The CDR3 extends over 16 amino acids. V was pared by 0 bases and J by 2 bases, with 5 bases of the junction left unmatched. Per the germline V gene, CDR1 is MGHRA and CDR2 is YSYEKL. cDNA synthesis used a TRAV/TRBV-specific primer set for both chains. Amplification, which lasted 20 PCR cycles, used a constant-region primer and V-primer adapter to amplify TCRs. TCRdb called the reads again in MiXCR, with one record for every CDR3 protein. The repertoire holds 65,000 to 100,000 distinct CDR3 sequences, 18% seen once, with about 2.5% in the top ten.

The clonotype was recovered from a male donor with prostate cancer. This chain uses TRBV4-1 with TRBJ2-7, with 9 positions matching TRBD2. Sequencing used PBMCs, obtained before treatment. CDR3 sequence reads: CASSQDSTSGTYEQYF. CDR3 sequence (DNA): TGCGCCAGCAGCCAAGACTCGACTAGCGGCACCTACGAGCAGTACTTC.